The T cell receptor (beta chain) described here comes from a study of graft-versus-host responses after intestinal transplantation (dated by TCRdb to the early 2020s). Describing the broader study: Recipients received multivisceral, liver-intestinal, or isolated intestinal transplants. Every recipient was given anti-thymocyte globulin induction, followed by approximately three years of maintenance tacrolimus and steroids. Graft-versus-host and host-versus-graft alloreactive T cell clones were tracked in the graft, circulation and bone marrow after intestinal transplantation using bulk TCR-beta CDR3 sequencing. Alloreactive clones were identified by sequencing pre-transplant mixed lymphocyte reaction products and comparing these products with unstimulated pre-transplant donor and recipient T cells. A cohort of about 26 intestinal transplant recipients, including one retransplant, was enrolled, and a few patients lacking pretransplant specimens were excluded. A peak of at least 4% donor T cells among recipient peripheral blood mononuclear cells was the definition used for donor T cell macrochimerism. Rather than being sequenced by the commercial service, samples from a few later patients were sequenced in-house on an Illumina MiSeq and processed with MiXCR.

Libraries were made using the immunoSEQ multiplex PCR assay. For most patients, genomic DNA was isolated with the Qiagen DNeasy Blood and Tissue Kit and sent frozen to Adaptive Biotechnologies for TCR sequencing. High-throughput TCR-beta CDR3 sequencing of genomic DNA from most patients was performed by Adaptive Biotechnologies. The study's own analysis went as follows. Adaptive's ImmunoSEQ software supplied the TCR sequencing data for 15 to 20 patients, while MiXCR and VDJtools were used to process a few other patients. To correct CD4 versus CD8 sorting errors, any sequence found in both subsets at a frequency ratio below 5:1 was removed. Because the origin of CDR3 nucleotide sequences shared between donor and recipient could not be assigned, those sequences were removed. To be classed as alloreactive, a clone needed at least 2-fold expansion over unstimulated cells and a minimum CFSE-low frequency of 0.002% (template counts) or 0.001% (read counts). Clones detected in sequenced pre-transplant spleen, lymph node, or MLR CFSE-low populations of the donor or recipient were defined as mappable. The cumulative frequency of alloreactive clones was calculated as a percentage of all sequences, weighted by copy number. In its TCRdb copy, this immuneACCESS table keeps in-frame sequences only and misses some clones. Where compared with another copy, unresolved V genes explain less than half of these, and the others have no known cause. V and J calls and clone size are as listed in that table; D and trimming were resolved from the DNA. In this sample the table shows approximately 99,000 clones, roughly 91% of which occur a single time. About 0.18% of the sample is held by the ten biggest clonotypes.

A note on this clone: This clone's antigen is unknown. No base qualities exist here, and no much larger clone lies one base off it.

The research as a whole found: High GvH to HvG T cell clonal ratios were observed in the allografts of patients with donor T cell macrochimerism. GvH clones were detected in recipient bone marrow, and some appeared earlier in ileal mucosa or blood, consistent with an intestinal mucosal origin. The conclusions were limited by the relatively low number and heterogeneity of the intestinal transplant patients. Peak levels of circulating GvH clones were associated with declines in HvG clones early after transplant.

Spanning cysteine to phenylalanine, the CDR3 consists of 14 amino acids. Only the CDR3 portion is preserved as DNA: 42 bases, with reading frame beginning at the first base. From the germline V gene, CDR1 is SQVTM and CDR2 is ANQGSEA. The germline V and J ends show losses of 5 bases and 5 bases respectively, and no gene match explains 8 bases of the junction. Read against the paper, the sample's time point label means: cells obtained before transplantation from donor or recipient. CD3+CD4+ and CD3+CD8+ populations were FACS-sorted from unstimulated pre-transplant donor and recipient cells taken from spleen or lymph nodes.

This sample comprised unstimulated CD4+ T cells sorted from spleen or lymph node cells, obtained before transplant. The chain employs TRBV29-1 and TRBJ2-3, and TRBD1 aligns with 9 junction nucleotides. This clonotype was obtained from a human donor who was the organ donor for an intestinal transplant. The CDR3 region: CSVFYRGLGDTQYF. The bases read TGCAGCGTTTTCTACAGGGGGCTGGGAGATACGCAGTATTTT.